The subject of this entry is one T cell receptor (beta chain). The antigen is not known. TCRdb's copy holds only in-frame clones and misses some; the assay was immunoSEQ multiplex PCR. In the table there are 150,000 to 180,000 clones, roughly 90% of which are singletons. The CDR3 has 14 residues. Trimming pared 2 bases from V and 3 bases from J, leaving 10 bases between. Germline V CDR1 and CDR2: SGHTA, FQGNSA. The data derive from a study of T cell responses to AZD1222 COVID-19 vaccine. Overall study findings and caveats: Nearly half of spike-specific TCRs reportedly go after variant regions that carry no mutations. Spike-specific TCR depth and breadth grew after two AZD1222 doses. No day 14 peak samples; only post-peak repertoires were characterized. Mapped onto spike, vaccine-associated CD4 TCRs spanned it and were dominant at 160-218 and 743-854.

The origin of this receptor is an adult in good health. This chain links TRBV7-2 with TRBJ1-1, with D tentatively TRBD1 (5 bases). The material was peripheral blood, obtained on day 0 of AZD1222 vaccination. The CDR3: CASSLRRVDTEAFF. The CDR3 nucleotides read TGTGCCAGCAGCTTACGCAGGGTGGACACTGAAGCTTTCTTT.